This T cell receptor (beta chain) was captured in a study of early T cells in non-severe SARS-CoV-2 infection. The V gene end was trimmed by 3 bases and the J gene end by 7 bases; junction bases not matched to a gene: 4. CDR1 and CDR2 (germline): LNHNV, YYDKDF (reference sequence). This CDR3 has 14 amino acids. Unique molecular identifier tags were affixed to discrete cDNA molecules. TCRdb re-called the 5' RACE reads with MiXCR, one entry per CDR3 protein. The sample gives 62,000 or so distinct CDR3 sequences, less than 9.5% of which show up once; about an eighth is in the top ten. The sample holds a few counts of this clonotype.

This TCR came from an adult who was a healthcare worker with PCR-confirmed SARS-CoV-2 infection or an uninfected control (not recorded which). Sequencing was performed on whole blood, taken at baseline. The chain joins TRBV15 to TRBJ1-5; 9 nucleotides line up with TRBD1. The DNA for the CDR3 is TGTGCCACCAGCAGGGGACAGGGAATCCAGCCCCAGCATTTT. It specifies CATSRGQGIQPQHF.